Sequencing of this T cell receptor beta chain was carried out in a study of regulatory T cells in long-lasting Graves disease. The table lists this clonotype with a few counts. Trimming removed 4 bases at V and 12 bases at J, with 9 bases between. Germline CDR1 MNHGY, CDR2 SVAAGI. This CDR3 has 11 residues. Time point reported: persistent/refractory GD, antithyroid drugs over 5 years with positive TRAb. Following extraction of RNA from PBMCs, that RNA was used to make the TCR library. CDR3-region Arm-PCR and iRepertoire HTBI primers produced the TCR beta libraries. MiXCR, run by TCRdb on the multiplex PCR reads, gives a single entry per CDR3 protein. The sample lists 300,000 to 500,000 distinct CDR3 sequences, roughly 20% occurring once.

The source material was peripheral blood mononuclear cells (PBMCs), sampled when the disease was refractory, from a patient treated with antithyroid drugs. The sequence was obtained from a female donor with Graves disease. The V call is TRBV6-9, the J call TRBJ1-4, with D perhaps TRBD1 (5 bases). The CDR3 coding sequence is TGTGCCAGCAGTTCACGAGGGGAACTGTTTTTT. Translated, it gives CASSSRGELFF.